Below, one TCR beta chain is given with its context. The data derive from a study of shared clonotypes between healthy human individuals. Data came from immunoSEQ multiplex PCR; TCRdb stores just in-frame clones and leaves some out. The table shows approximately 720,000 clones, with about 92% occurring only once. The CDR3 covers 14 residues. Germline loops: CDR1 SGHRS, CDR2 YFSETQ. The V and J ends lost 4 bases and 0 bases respectively, with 11 bases between them. CD8 cells classed as naive were CD45RO-negative and positively selected for CCR7, excluding terminally differentiated effector memory CD45RA+ cells.

This chain links TRBV5-1 with TRBJ2-7, with D perhaps matching TRBD1 (6 bases). The sequencing sample was made of naive CD8+ T cells sorted from blood. The TCR sequence derives from a man aged 25 to 45 in good health. This CDR3 is CASSLGQFSYEQYF. DNA of the CDR3: TGCGCCAGCAGCCTCGGACAGTTCTCCTACGAGCAGTACTTC.